The 3 T cell receptor beta chains given below trace back to one sample, sequenced in a study of blood T cells in healthy people across ages. A J-beta primer mix and a sample-barcoded 5' primer were used in a second PCR of roughly 7 to 12 cycles. TCRdb redid the calling of the 5' RACE reads with MiXCR, one entry per CDR3 protein. The sample lists roughly 1.5 million distinct CDR3 sequences, approximately 42% seen once, with about 4% in the top ten. The sample taken for sequencing was blood. These receptors originate from a woman in her late teens or twenties in good health.

This clonotype was detected many times. This chain joins TRBV3-1 and TRBJ1-2; D perhaps matches TRBD1 (6 bases). The CDR3 is made up of 17 amino acids. Germline values: CDR1 LGHDT, CDR2 YNNKEL (reference sequence). V gave up 0 bases and J gave up 4 bases, with 18 bases separating them. The CDR3 is CASSQEVHRGGFYGYTF. DNA of the CDR3: TGTGCCAGCAGCCAAGAGGTGCACAGAGGGGGTTTCTATGGCTACACCTTC.

This clonotype has more than one count but fewer than ten. This rearrangement joins TRBV3-1 to TRBJ2-7, with D possibly matching TRBD2 (6 bases). Germline V lookup: CDR1 LGHDT, CDR2 YNNKEL (reference sequence). The V end was cut by 6 bases, the J end by 2 bases, with 29 bases between. This CDR3 contains 19 residues. In nucleotides, the CDR3 is TGTGCCAGCAGTCCTACTAGCCTATTTAAGGGAACCCCTACCTACGAGCAGTACTTC. It codes for CASSPTSLFKGTPTYEQYF.

This chain links TRBV20-1 with TRBJ2-1; 10 bases fit TRBD2. V trimming: 6 bases; J trimming: 8 bases; junction bases outside the gene matches: 7. This CDR3 spans 13 amino acids. From germline, CDR1 is DFQATT and CDR2 SNEGSKA (reference sequence). CDR3 nucleotide sequence: TGCAGTGCCCTTGGTAGCGGGAGGTATGAGCAGTTCTTC. Translated: CSALGSGRYEQFF.